Shown below are 18 T cell receptor beta chains from a single sample sequenced in a study of blood T cell repertoires in COVID-19. Here immunoSEQ multiplex PCR was the method, and the copy in TCRdb shows in-frame clones only, minus some. The sample shows nearly 250,000 clones, 70% to 85% of them seen only once. Specimen: peripheral blood. These receptors came from an elderly woman with acute or convalescent COVID-19.

This clone was detected a few times. The chain employs TRBV5-5 and TRBJ2-7, with D possibly TRBD2 on 6 matching bases. The CDR3 covers 15 residues. The germline V gene encodes CDR1 SGHKS and CDR2 YYEKEE (reference sequence). Trimming took 0 bases from V and 3 from J, leaving 13 bases between them. CDR3 amino acids: CASSLVGSGGYEQYF. CDR3 DNA sequence: TGTGCCAGCAGCTTGGTCGGTAGCGGAGGCTACGAGCAGTACTTC.

This clone was recorded only once. The gene calls are TRBV7-9 and TRBJ1-1; a possible D gene is TRBD1 (6 bases). The length of the CDR3 is 14 residues. The V and J ends lost 5 bases and 4 bases respectively, with 14 bases between them. The germline V gene has CDR1 SEHNR and CDR2 FQNEAQ (reference sequence). The CDR3 DNA sequence: TGTGCCAGCAGCGATACAGGGTTGGGCACTGAAGCTTTCTTT. Its protein is CASSDTGLGTEAFF.

The V gene is TRBV9, the J gene TRBJ1-6; 9 bases align to TRBD1. Germline-derived CDR1 and CDR2 are SGDLS and YYNGEE. The junction had 2 bases not matched to a gene; V was cut back by 4 bases and J by 6 bases. The CDR3 is 14 residues long. The CDR3 bases are TGTGCCAGCAGCCTGGACAGGGGTAATTCACCCCTCCACTTT. It translates to CASSLDRGNSPLHF.

The gene calls are TRBV25-1 and TRBJ1-1; possibly TRBD1 for D (5 bases). From germline, CDR1 is MGHDK and CDR2 SYGVNS. The V and J ends lost 4 bases and 3 bases respectively, with 21 bases between them. This CDR3 has 17 residues. CDR3 in DNA: TGTGCCAGCAGTGCCCGGGACTCTCTAACCTTGGACACTGAAGCTTTCTTT. Residues: CASSARDSLTLDTEAFF.

J is TRBJ1-1 and V is TRBV28; a possible D gene is TRBD1 (5 bases). The V end lost 4 bases, the J end lost 4 bases, and 19 bases lay between the germline ends. The V gene's germline CDR1 is MDHEN and CDR2 SYDVKM. The CDR3 sequence is 16 residues long. The CDR3 sequence is CASSSPRDGGSTEAFF. CDR3 nucleotides: TGTGCCAGCAGTTCGCCCCGGGACGGGGGGAGCACTGAAGCTTTCTTT. Full variable domain (rest looked up from reference TRBV28 and TRBJ1-1): DVKVTQSSRYLVKRTGEKVFLECVQDMDHENMFWYRQDPGLGLRLIYFSYDVKMKEKGDIPEGYSVSREKKERFSLILESASTNQTSMYLCASSSPRDGGSTEAFFGQGTRLTVV.

CDR3 nucleotide sequence: TGTGCCTGGAGTGTCCCCCCATACTATGGCTACACCTTC. Its protein product is CAWSVPPYYGYTF. The chain carries TRBV30 and TRBJ1-2; no firm D call. The V end was cut by 0 bases, the J end by 3 bases, with 8 bases between. The CDR3 has 13 amino acids. In germline, CDR1 is GTSNPN, CDR2 SVGIG (reference sequence).

V usage is TRBV19 and J usage is TRBJ1-5; D might be TRBD1 (6 bases). This CDR3 has 15 residues. Per the germline V gene, CDR1 is LNHDA and CDR2 is SQIVND (reference sequence). Trimming took 1 base from V and 5 from J, leaving 12 bases between them. CDR3 coding DNA: TGTGCCAGTAGTATAGGCAGGGGCCTCGATCAGCCCCAGCATTTT. Translating it yields CASSIGRGLDQPQHF.

This clone was detected a few times. The chain has TRBV7-2 and TRBJ1-1; D not certain. Trimming removed 3 bases from V and 0 bases from J, with 8 bases in between. This CDR3 spans 14 amino acids. Germline V lookup: CDR1 SGHTA, CDR2 FQGNSA. The CDR3 DNA sequence: TGTGCCAGCAGCTTGAGGGAAATGAACACTGAAGCTTTCTTT. Translation: CASSLREMNTEAFF. The full variable domain, rest sourced from reference TRBV7-2 and TRBJ1-1, is GAGVSQSPSNKVTEKGKDVELRCDPISGHTALYWYRQSLGQGLEFLIYFQGNSAPDKSGLPSDRFSAERTGGSVSTLTIQRTQQEDSAVYLCASSLREMNTEAFFGQGTRLTVV.

The chain uses TRBV2 and TRBJ1-2; tentatively, D is TRBD1 (5 bases). V shed 1 base and J shed 8 bases, with 11 bases lying between them. The CDR3 loop spans 13 amino acids. Germline loops: CDR1 SNHLY, CDR2 FYNNEI. CDR3 nucleotides: TGTGCCAGCAGTGAAGGCAGGGCGGGGGGCTACACCTTC. It is translated as CASSEGRAGGYTF.

The chain recombines TRBV5-4 with TRBJ2-1, with 9 bases identical to TRBD2. CDR1 and CDR2 (germline): SGHNT, YYREEE (reference sequence). This CDR3 comprises 15 residues. Germline trimming cut 4 bases from V and 4 bases from J; bases unmatched to any gene: 6. CDR3: CASSTSSGVYNEQFF. CDR3 nucleotides: TGTGCCAGCAGCACCTCTAGCGGGGTTTACAATGAGCAGTTCTTC.

The chain joins TRBV15 to TRBJ2-1, with D possibly being TRBD2 (5 bases). CDR3 length equals 15 residues. Germline CDR1 reads LNHNV; CDR2 reads YYDKDF (reference sequence). V shed 3 bases and J shed 6 bases, with 15 bases lying between them. This chain's CDR3 is CATSSPRGLGNEQFF. The CDR3 DNA follows: TGTGCCACCAGCAGCCCCCGCGGGCTAGGCAATGAGCAGTTCTTC.

This sequence joins TRBV19 and TRBJ2-3; 7 nucleotides agree with TRBD2. This CDR3 contains 14 residues. Looked up from germline, CDR1 is LNHDA and CDR2 is SQIVND (reference sequence). Trimming cost V 5 bases and J 2 bases; bases outside gene matches: 4. The CDR3 DNA sequence: TGTGCCAGTAGTTCGCGGGGGTACACAGATACGCAGTATTTT. Translating it yields CASSSRGYTDTQYF.

This clone has a single count. The chain is built from TRBV18 and TRBJ1-5; weak D call: TRBD1 (5 bases). The CDR3 totals 13 residues. Germline CDR1 and CDR2: KGHSH and LQKENI. The V end was cut by 2 bases, the J end by 11 bases, with 13 bases between. In nucleotides, the CDR3 is TGTGCCAGCTCACCAGGGGGGGGGTTGTCCCAGCATTTT. Encoded protein: CASSPGGGLSQHF.

This clone was observed once. V and J are TRBV6-5 and TRBJ1-5; 9 bases match TRBD1. The CDR3 totals 14 residues. Germline V gene data show CDR1 as MNHEY and CDR2 as SVGAGI. The V gene end was trimmed by 6 bases and the J gene end by 3 bases; junction bases not matched to a gene: 3. CDR3 protein: CASSRDRVNQPQHF. DNA for the CDR3: TGTGCCAGCAGCCGGGACAGGGTCAATCAGCCCCAGCATTTT.

The rearrangement links TRBV7-9 to TRBJ2-1; D might be TRBD1 (5 bases). With 2 bases removed from V and 5 bases from J, the gap between germline ends came to 13 bases. The CDR3 loop spans 15 amino acids. Germline-derived CDR1 and CDR2 are SEHNR and FQNEAQ (reference sequence). Here the CDR3 reads CASSLRGPRHNEQFF. DNA for the CDR3: TGTGCCAGCAGCTTAAGGGGCCCGCGACACAATGAGCAGTTCTTC.

With regard to this clone: Other nucleotide sequences from this sample produce the same CDR3. This chain uses TRBV9 with TRBJ1-5; D not resolved. Germline loops: CDR1 SGDLS, CDR2 YYNGEE. V was trimmed by 0 bases and J by 7 bases, leaving 14 bases between them. The CDR3 is 15 amino acids. The chain's CDR3 is CASSVDGGSNQPQHF. As DNA, the CDR3 is TGTGCCAGCAGCGTAGATGGAGGGTCAAACCAGCCCCAGCATTTT.

This clone was seen a single time. The chain employs TRBV5-1 and TRBJ2-1, with D perhaps TRBD1 (7 bases). V lost 3 bases to trimming and J lost 3 bases, with 13 bases between them. The germline gives CDR1 SGHRS, CDR2 YFSETQ. This CDR3 contains 15 residues. Written as DNA, the CDR3 is TGCGCCAGCAGCTCGGTTCAGGGGGGCTACAATGAGCAGTTCTTC. Its translation: CASSSVQGGYNEQFF.

The genes are TRBV5-1 and TRBJ2-2; possibly TRBD2 for D (6 bases). CDR3 length equals 15 residues. V gave up 0 bases and J gave up 3 bases, with 9 bases separating them. The germline V gene has CDR1 SGHRS and CDR2 YFSETQ. CDR3: CASSLGGTDTGELFF. The CDR3 coding sequence is TGCGCCAGCAGCTTGGGCGGGACTGACACCGGGGAGCTGTTTTTT.